The TCR beta chain under discussion was sequenced for a study of T cell responses to AZD1222 COVID-19 vaccine. Study conclusions and caveats: Close to half of all spike-specific TCRs reportedly target regions of the variants that are unmutated. Receipt of two AZD1222 doses was followed by a rise in Spike-specific TCR breadth and depth.

Method: immunoSEQ multiplex PCR; TCRdb's copy keeps in-frame clones and lacks some. The sample contains approximately 180,000 clones, around nine tenths of which appear only once. Per germline, CDR1 MNHEY and CDR2 SVGEGT. Deletions cut 5 bases from V and 0 bases from J, with 8 bases between. The CDR3 consists of 13 residues. Of note for this clone: Its antigen is unknown.

The chain recombines TRBV6-2 or TRBV6-3 with TRBJ2-7; D remains ambiguous. The TCR comes from an adult in good health. Sequences were derived from peripheral blood, sampled on day 0 of AZD1222 vaccination. The CDR3 nucleotides are TGTGCCAGCAGTCCCCTTAGCTCCTACGAGCAGTACTTC. The encoded protein is CASSPLSSYEQYF.